Shown below are 14 T cell receptor beta chains from a single sample sequenced in a study of blood T cell repertoires in COVID-19. The assay was immunoSEQ multiplex PCR, and TCRdb's table has in-frame clones only and misses some. The sample includes 240,000 or so clones, just under 85% of them seen just once. The sequenced sample consisted of peripheral blood. These receptors all stem from a woman of 80 years or more with acute or convalescent COVID-19.

The CDR3 DNA reads as TGTGCAAGTCGCCCCCTTATACCGGACACCCCTGGAAACACCATATATTTT. This codes for CASRPLIPDTPGNTIYF. This chain links TRBV12-2 with TRBJ1-3; the table's D call of TRBD1 was not tested on the DNA. TRBV12-2 is deemed a pseudogene. This CDR3 comprises 17 residues.

The chain is built from TRBV28 and TRBJ2-1; D may be TRBD2 (6 bases). The V and J ends lost 6 bases and 0 bases respectively, with 18 bases between them. The CDR3 has 17 amino acids. Germline-derived CDR1 and CDR2 are MDHEN and SYDVKM. CDR3 amino acids: CASSQTSKGSSYNEQFF. CDR3 in DNA: TGTGCCAGCAGCCAAACTAGCAAGGGAAGCTCCTACAATGAGCAGTTCTTC.

The chain employs TRBV28 and TRBJ2-7, with 9 bases identical to TRBD1. J gave up 3 bases and V 7 bases, and 7 bases lay outside the gene matches. Germline V CDR1 and CDR2: MDHEN, SYDVKM. This CDR3 is 14 amino acids long. CDR3 bases: TGTGCCAGCACCTTGACAGGGGGAAACTACGAGCAGTACTTC. Translation: CASTLTGGNYEQYF.

V and J are TRBV4-1 and TRBJ2-1; 11 positions agree with TRBD2. The length of the CDR3 is 18 residues. CDR1 and CDR2 from the germline V gene are MGHRA and YSYEKL. V lost 4 bases and J lost 0; bases outside the gene matches: 8. The CDR3 DNA reads TGCGCCAGCAGCCTTATAGCGGGGGGGCTTAGCTCCTACAATGAGCAGTTCTTC. Its translation is CASSLIAGGLSSYNEQFF.

The chain has TRBV2 and TRBJ1-2, with D tentatively TRBD1 (5 bases). With 7 bases removed from V and 2 bases from J, the gap between germline ends came to 17 bases. In germline, CDR1 is SNHLY, CDR2 FYNNEI. The CDR3 loop spans 15 amino acids. CDR3 coding DNA: TGTGCCAGCATCCCCCGCCGGGCAGGGAACTATGGCTACACCTTC. It is translated as CASIPRRAGNYGYTF.

The rearrangement links TRBV5-4 to TRBJ1-2; D is perhaps TRBD1 (6 bases). Germline V gene data show CDR1 as SGHNT and CDR2 as YYREEE (reference sequence). The CDR3 length is 14 residues. Trimming took 4 bases from V and 4 from J, leaving 14 bases between them. CDR3 coding DNA: TGTGCCAGCAGCCCGGGACTAGGGGGCTATGGCTACACCTTC. Protein: CASSPGLGGYGYTF.

The CDR3 loop is CARIQGHGNTEAFF. Here the CDR3 DNA reads TGTGCCAGGATCCAAGGACACGGAAACACTGAAGCTTTCTTT. V is TRBV7-3 and J is TRBJ1-1, with D possibly being TRBD1 (5 bases). The V gene lost 9 bases and the J gene lost 2 bases, with 16 bases spanning the gap. Germline CDR1 is SGHTA and CDR2 is FQGTGA. CDR3 length: 14 residues.

The chain uses TRBV14 and TRBJ2-2, with TRBD1 matching over 9 bases. The germline CDR1 and CDR2 sequences are SGHDN and FVKESK. The CDR3 runs to 15 residues. Unmatched junction bases numbered 5, after V lost 2 bases and J lost 7 bases. Here the CDR3 DNA reads TGTGCCAGCAGCCAAAACAGGGGGCAGCACGGGGAGCTGTTTTTT. Protein sequence: CASSQNRGQHGELFF.

The chain joins TRBV10-3 to TRBJ2-7; the D is unclear. From germline, CDR1 is ENHRY and CDR2 SYGVKD. The CDR3 is 13 amino acids. Trimming stripped 4 bases from V and 5 bases from J, with 12 bases between. The CDR3 DNA sequence: TGTGCCATCAGTGGCCTCCTATTAGACGAGCAGTACTTC. It is translated as CAISGLLLDEQYF.

This clone showed up just once. The genes are TRBV5-6 and TRBJ1-2, with TRBD1 matching over 7 bases. Germline V lookup: CDR1 SGHDT, CDR2 YYEEEE. Losses at the gene ends were 2 bases for V and 10 bases for J; bases not matched to a gene: 5. The CDR3 totals 12 residues. DNA for the CDR3: TGTGCCAGCAGCTTTAGACAGGGCGTCTACACCTTC. Protein sequence: CASSFRQGVYTF.

This clone was recorded a few times. The gene calls are TRBV28 and TRBJ1-6; D is undetermined. The CDR3 is 14 residues long. Deletions cut 6 bases from V and 5 bases from J, with 11 bases between. Germline V gene data show CDR1 as MDHEN and CDR2 as SYDVKM. This CDR3 reads CASRGVLDNSPLHF. The CDR3 region has the DNA TGTGCCAGCAGGGGAGTGTTGGATAATTCACCCCTCCACTTT.

The chain couples TRBV27 to TRBJ1-5; no reliable D call. From germline, CDR1 is MNHEY and CDR2 SMNVEV (reference sequence). V was shortened by 2 bases and J by 1 base, with 3 bases between the two germline ends. The length of the CDR3 is 13 residues. The CDR3 here is CASSLTSNQPQHF. As DNA, the CDR3 is TGTGCCAGCAGTTTAACAAGCAATCAGCCCCAGCATTTT.

The table lists this clone with a few counts. V and J are TRBV7-2 and TRBJ2-7, with 8 bases lining up with TRBD1. This CDR3 has 14 amino acids. V was clipped by 6 bases and J by 6 bases; unmatched bases: 10. Looked up from germline, CDR1 is SGHTA and CDR2 is FQGNSA. The DNA of the CDR3 is TGTGCCAGCAGGTCGAAGGACAGGGTAGGCGAGCAGTACTTC. Translation: CASRSKDRVGEQYF.

The gene calls are TRBV19 and TRBJ1-1; D gene uncertain. Trimming stripped 5 bases from V and 0 bases from J, with 7 bases between. Germline assignment: CDR1 LNHDA and CDR2 SQIVND (reference sequence). The CDR3 spans 13 residues. CDR3 sequence (DNA): TGTGCCAGTAGTGCGTCTATGAACACTGAAGCTTTCTTT. Protein: CASSASMNTEAFF.